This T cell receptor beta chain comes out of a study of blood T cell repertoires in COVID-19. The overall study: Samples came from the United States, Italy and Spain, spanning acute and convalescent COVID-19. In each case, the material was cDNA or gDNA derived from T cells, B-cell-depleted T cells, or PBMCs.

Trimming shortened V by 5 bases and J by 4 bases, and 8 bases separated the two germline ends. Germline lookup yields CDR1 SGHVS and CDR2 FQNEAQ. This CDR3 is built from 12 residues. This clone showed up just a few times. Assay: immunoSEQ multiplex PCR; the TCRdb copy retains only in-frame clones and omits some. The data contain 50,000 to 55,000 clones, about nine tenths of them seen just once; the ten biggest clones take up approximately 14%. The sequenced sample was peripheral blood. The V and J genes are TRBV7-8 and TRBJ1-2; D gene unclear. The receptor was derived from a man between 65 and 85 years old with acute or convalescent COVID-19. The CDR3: CASSPGSYGYTF. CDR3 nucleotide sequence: TGTGCCAGCAGCCCCGGGAGCTATGGCTACACCTTC.